These 28 T cell receptor beta chains were all obtained from the same sample, sequenced in a study of blood T cell repertoires in COVID-19. The table came from immunoSEQ multiplex PCR; TCRdb's copy has only in-frame clones and leaves some out. Among around 140,000 clones, more than 75% were seen once, and the ten largest hold roughly 5.6%. The source material was PBMCs or T cells enriched from blood (not recorded which). Receptors were obtained from a woman in her forties or fifties who had recovered from COVID-19.

CDR3 sequence: CASSIGTGVQPQHF. The CDR3 region has the DNA TGTGCCAGTAGTATAGGGACAGGGGTCCAGCCCCAGCATTTT. The chain employs TRBV19 and TRBJ1-5; TRBD1 aligns across 9 bases. V shed 1 base and J 7 bases; nucleotides not matched to a gene: 2. CDR1 and CDR2 from the germline V gene are LNHDA and SQIVND (reference sequence). This CDR3 is built from 14 residues.

The rearrangement uses TRBV3-1 (or the pseudogene TRBV3-2) and TRBJ2-3, with TRBD2 as a possible D gene (5 bases). Germline V gene lookup returns CDR1 LGHDT and CDR2 YNNKEL (reference sequence). V was cut by 2 bases and J by 3 bases, with 12 bases left in between. This CDR3 contains 15 residues. The CDR3 loop is CASSQMTMETDTQYF. The CDR3 DNA sequence: TGTGCCAGCAGCCAAATGACTATGGAGACAGATACGCAGTATTTT.

This clone has just one count. This rearrangement joins TRBV27 to TRBJ1-6; unclear D gene. The V gene's germline CDR1 is MNHEY and CDR2 SMNVEV (reference sequence). The CDR3 totals 12 residues. The V and J ends lost 10 bases and 8 bases respectively, with 12 bases between them. Here the CDR3 reads CATRYAHSPLHF. CDR3 coding DNA: TGTGCCACCAGGTACGCGCATTCACCCCTCCACTTT.

This clone has more than one count but fewer than ten. V usage is TRBV5-5 and J usage is TRBJ1-6; D uncertain. CDR1 and CDR2 from the germline V gene are SGHKS and YYEKEE (reference sequence). The V end lost 0 bases, the J end lost 10 bases, and 29 bases lay between the germline ends. The CDR3 loop spans 20 amino acids. The CDR3 coding sequence is TGTGCCAGCAGCTTGGCCGGTACAAATTGGGCAGGACTGGAGGGATCACCCCTCCACTTT. Translated: CASSLAGTNWAGLEGSPLHF.

The rearrangement uses TRBV9 and TRBJ1-2; 8 bases match TRBD1. The germline V gene encodes CDR1 SGDLS and CDR2 YYNGEE. The V gene end was trimmed by 3 bases and the J gene end by 4 bases; junction bases not matched to a gene: 8. The CDR3 runs to 15 residues. DNA for the CDR3: TGTGCCAGCAGCGATAAACAGGGGGGATTCTATGGCTACACCTTC. As protein: CASSDKQGGFYGYTF. Looking up the rest from reference TRBV9 and TRBJ1-2 gives the full variable domain: DSGVTQTPKHLITATGQRVTLRCSPRSGDLSVYWYQQSLDQGLQFLIQYYNGEERAKGNILERFSAQQFPDLHSELNLSSLELGDSALYFCASSDKQGGFYGYTFGSGTRLTVV.

V usage is TRBV10-3 and J usage is TRBJ1-1, with TRBD1 identical over 7 bases. CDR1 and CDR2 (germline): ENHRY, SYGVKD. The CDR3 runs 17 residues. Losses at the gene ends were 0 bases for V and 5 bases for J; bases not matched to a gene: 12. CDR3 loop: CAISESEERTGGTEAFF. For the CDR3, the DNA is TGTGCCATCAGTGAGTCAGAGGAGAGGACAGGTGGGACTGAAGCTTTCTTT.

The chain recombines TRBV27 with TRBJ1-2, with TRBD1 as a possible D gene (6 bases). CDR3 length: 13 residues. Germline V gene data show CDR1 as MNHEY and CDR2 as SMNVEV (reference sequence). The germline V and J ends were trimmed by 7 bases and 2 bases, with 11 bases remaining between them. CDR3 coding DNA: TGTGCCAGCAAGGGGACAAGAAACTATGGCTACACCTTC. This translates into CASKGTRNYGYTF.

The table lists this clone with a few counts. The chain links TRBV5-1 to TRBJ1-2, with D maybe TRBD1 (6 bases). In germline, CDR1 is SGHRS, CDR2 YFSETQ. V was trimmed by 4 bases and J by 2 bases, leaving 12 bases between them. The CDR3 consists of 14 residues. The CDR3 bases are TGCGCCAGCAGCATGACTACAGGGAACTATGGCTACACCTTC. Translated, it gives CASSMTTGNYGYTF.

This clone has only a few counts. The chain is built from TRBV28 and TRBJ1-6; the D is unclear. CDR1 and CDR2 (germline): MDHEN, SYDVKM. CDR3 length: 13 amino acids. The V end lost 2 bases, the J end lost 7 bases, and 6 bases lay between the germline ends. The CDR3 loop is CASSLNRNSPLHF. The CDR3 DNA reads TGTGCCAGCAGTTTAAACAGAAATTCACCCCTCCACTTT.

The gene calls are TRBV5-5 and TRBJ1-3, with TRBD1 identical over 8 bases. The CDR3 contains 17 residues. The V and J ends lost 4 bases and 4 bases, in that order; junction bases with no gene match: 13. The germline V gene has CDR1 SGHKS and CDR2 YYEKEE (reference sequence). The DNA for the CDR3 is TGTGCCAGCAGCCTCAGGACAGGGTTCACTCCCGGAAACACCATATATTTT. As protein: CASSLRTGFTPGNTIYF.

The rearrangement links TRBV6-1 to TRBJ2-1; TRBD2 matches 10 bases. The CDR3 is 16 residues long. The trim removed 1 base at V and 7 bases at J, leaving 7 bases unmatched. In germline, CDR1 is MNHNS, CDR2 SASEGT. CDR3 nucleotides: TGTGCCAGCAGTGAAGTAGGACTAGCGGTAAATAATGAGCAGTTCTTC. It translates to CASSEVGLAVNNEQFF.

V and J are TRBV19 and TRBJ1-2; maybe TRBD1 (6 bases). V was clipped by 7 bases and J by 2 bases, with 14 bases between them. This CDR3 region has 14 residues. Germline V CDR1 and CDR2: LNHDA, SQIVND (reference sequence). Here the CDR3 reads CASNTGSRNYGYTF. The CDR3 bases are TGTGCCAGTAACACAGGGTCAAGAAACTATGGCTACACCTTC.

The J gene is TRBJ2-7, the V gene TRBV28; the match to TRBD2 covers 9 bases. The CDR3 sequence is 15 residues long. Per germline, CDR1 MDHEN and CDR2 SYDVKM. Germline trimming cut 5 bases from V and 5 bases from J; bases unmatched to any gene: 10. The CDR3 region is CASSQQRGAAHEQYF. CDR3 bases: TGTGCCAGCAGTCAGCAGCGGGGGGCGGCCCACGAGCAGTACTTC.

The rearrangement links TRBV6-1 to TRBJ2-7, with D uncertain. Germline CDR1 and CDR2: MNHNS and SASEGT. This CDR3 contains 17 residues. The ends were cut back, 0 bases at V and 1 base at J, with 16 bases in the middle. CDR3 amino acids: CASSEAAGSSRSYEQYF. CDR3 nucleotide sequence: TGTGCCAGCAGTGAAGCTGCCGGGTCCAGTAGGTCCTACGAGCAGTACTTC.

This chain joins TRBV5-6 and TRBJ1-5; the match to TRBD1 covers 8 bases. CDR1 is SGHDT, CDR2 YYEEEE, per germline. The CDR3 spans 16 residues. The V and J ends lost 0 bases and 3 bases, in that order; junction bases with no gene match: 5. The chain's CDR3 is CASSLDRGVYNQPQHF. DNA for the CDR3: TGTGCCAGCAGCTTGGACAGGGGGGTTTACAATCAGCCCCAGCATTTT.

This clone was observed at least ten times. This chain joins TRBV30 and TRBJ1-1; the match to TRBD1 covers 7 bases. The germline gives CDR1 GTSNPN, CDR2 SVGIG (reference sequence). The CDR3 is 12 amino acids. J lost 6 bases, V lost 3 bases, and 4 bases had no gene match. CDR3 region: CAWRTTGSEAFF. CDR3 nucleotide sequence: TGTGCCTGGAGGACGACAGGGTCTGAAGCTTTCTTT.

The chain uses TRBV28 and TRBJ2-7, with D possibly being TRBD1 (6 bases). CDR1 and CDR2 (germline): MDHEN, SYDVKM. V shed 7 bases and J shed 7 bases, with 17 bases lying between them. The CDR3 is 13 residues long. CDR3 DNA sequence: TGTGCCAGCAAACAGGGCATCGGAAAGGAGCAGTACTTC. It is translated as CASKQGIGKEQYF.

This clone was seen a single time. This sequence joins TRBV13 and TRBJ1-6; 7 positions agree with TRBD1. V lost 4 bases and J lost 9; bases outside the gene matches: 18. Germline values: CDR1 PRHDT, CDR2 FYEKMQ (reference sequence). The CDR3 covers 18 residues. CDR3 in amino acids: CASSSLNTRQGWGSPLHF. CDR3 coding DNA: TGTGCCAGCAGCTCCCTAAACACTCGACAGGGTTGGGGTTCACCCCTCCACTTT. The whole variable domain, filled in from reference TRBV13 and TRBJ1-6, reads AAGVIQSPRHLIKEKRETATLKCYPIPRHDTVYWYQQGPGQDPQFLISFYEKMQSDKGSIPDRFSAQQFSDYHSELNMSSLELGDSALYFCASSSLNTRQGWGSPLHFGNGTRLTVT.

The CDR3 sequence is CASSLGTTPTDTQYF. The CDR3 nucleotides are TGTGCCAGCAGCCTAGGGACTACCCCCACAGATACGCAGTATTTT. This chain uses TRBV14 with TRBJ2-3, with 7 positions matching TRBD2. CDR1 and CDR2 (germline): SGHDN, FVKESK. The length of the CDR3 is 15 residues. V lost 4 bases and J lost 2; bases outside the gene matches: 6.

This clone was recorded a few times. The chain has TRBV7-9 and TRBJ1-4, with unresolved D. Germline CDR1 SEHNR, CDR2 FQNEAQ (reference sequence). This CDR3 has 14 amino acids. V lost 3 bases to trimming and J lost 8 bases, with 13 bases between them. CDR3 DNA: TGTGCCAGCAGCTTGATGGGCAGACAAGAAAAACTGTTTTTT. This codes for CASSLMGRQEKLFF.

The chain recombines TRBV19 with TRBJ1-1; tentative D call: TRBD1 (6 bases). CDR1 LNHDA and CDR2 SQIVND come from the germline V gene (reference sequence). V was shortened by 7 bases and J by 4 bases, with 19 bases between the two germline ends. The CDR3 is 15 amino acids. The CDR3 loop reads CASNPTRGAGTEAFF. The DNA for the CDR3 is TGTGCCAGTAACCCCACCCGGGGGGCCGGCACTGAAGCTTTCTTT. The full variable domain, with the rest looked up from reference TRBV19 and TRBJ1-1, is DGGITQSPKYLFRKEGQNVTLSCEQNLNHDAMYWYRQDPGQGLRLIYYSQIVNDFQKGDIAEGYSVSREKKESFPLTVTSAQKNPTAFYLCASNPTRGAGTEAFFGQGTRLTVV.

The rearrangement uses TRBV11-2 and TRBJ2-7; TRBD1 is a possible D gene (6 bases). The V and J ends lost 2 bases and 5 bases respectively, with 16 bases between them. The CDR3 contains 15 residues. Germline CDR1 SGHAT, CDR2 FQNNGV. The CDR3 bases are TGTGCCAGCAGCTTAACAGGGTCATTTAACGACGAGCAGTACGTC. Translated: CASSLTGSFNDEQYV.

The chain is built from TRBV12-3 or TRBV12-4 and TRBJ1-5; 7 bases are a match to TRBD1. V trimming: 4 bases; J trimming: 5 bases; junction bases outside the gene matches: 2. The length of the CDR3 is 13 residues. CDR3 DNA sequence: TGTGCCAGCAGTTCTGACAGGGATCAGCCCCAGCATTTT. Its protein product is CASSSDRDQPQHF.

The chain employs TRBV2 and TRBJ1-1, with D perhaps matching TRBD1 (6 bases). This CDR3 has 14 residues. V lost 6 bases, J lost 0 bases, and 11 bases lay in between. Per the germline V gene, CDR1 is SNHLY and CDR2 is FYNNEI. The CDR3 nucleotides read TGTGCCAGCAGCTCCGGACAGATGAACACTGAAGCTTTCTTT. Residues: CASSSGQMNTEAFF.

The chain carries TRBV7-2 and TRBJ2-1; 11 bases align to TRBD1. J was trimmed by 9 bases and V by 5 bases; bases with no gene match: 15. Germline V gives CDR1 SGHTA, CDR2 FQGNSA. The CDR3 is 17 amino acids. The CDR3, as DNA: TGTGCCAGCAGCCCCGACCAGAGGACAGGGGGCGGAGGTGAGCAGTTCTTC. It codes for CASSPDQRTGGGGEQFF.

The V call is TRBV25-1, the J call TRBJ1-6, with D perhaps TRBD1 (5 bases). Germline assignment: CDR1 MGHDK and CDR2 SYGVNS. Trimming cost V 7 bases and J 9 bases, with 13 bases left between them. The CDR3 contains 13 residues. CDR3 region: CASIRNGGSPLHF. CDR3 nucleotides: TGTGCCAGCATTCGTAACGGGGGTTCACCCCTCCACTTT.

The V call is TRBV6-6, the J call TRBJ1-1; D is unresolved. CDR1 and CDR2 from the germline V gene are MNHNY and SVGAGI (reference sequence). CDR3 length: 11 amino acids. V was shortened by 4 bases and J by 7 bases, with 7 bases between the two germline ends. CDR3 loop: CASSWQDEAFF. CDR3 nucleotides: TGTGCCAGCAGTTGGCAGGATGAAGCTTTCTTT.

This chain uses TRBV19 with TRBJ1-5; tentatively, D is TRBD1 (6 bases). V gave up 6 bases and J gave up 7 bases, with 16 bases separating them. CDR1 is LNHDA and CDR2 is SQIVND in the germline V gene (reference sequence). CDR3 length: 14 amino acids. In DNA, the CDR3 is TGTGCCAGTAGCCGGACAGTGCAGGGACAGCCCCAGCATTTT. Translating it yields CASSRTVQGQPQHF.